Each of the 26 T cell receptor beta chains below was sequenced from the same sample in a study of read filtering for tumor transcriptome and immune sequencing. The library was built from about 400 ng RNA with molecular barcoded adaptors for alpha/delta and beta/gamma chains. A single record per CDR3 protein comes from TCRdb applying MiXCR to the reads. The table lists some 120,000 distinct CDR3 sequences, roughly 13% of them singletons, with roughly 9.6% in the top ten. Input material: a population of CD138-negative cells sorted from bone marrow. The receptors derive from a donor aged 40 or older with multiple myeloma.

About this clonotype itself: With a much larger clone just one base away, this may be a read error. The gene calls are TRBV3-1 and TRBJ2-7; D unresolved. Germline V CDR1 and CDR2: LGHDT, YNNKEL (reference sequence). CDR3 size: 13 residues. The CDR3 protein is CASRSPLNYGQYF. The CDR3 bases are TGTGCCAGCAGATCCCCCCTCAACTACGGGCAGTACTTC.

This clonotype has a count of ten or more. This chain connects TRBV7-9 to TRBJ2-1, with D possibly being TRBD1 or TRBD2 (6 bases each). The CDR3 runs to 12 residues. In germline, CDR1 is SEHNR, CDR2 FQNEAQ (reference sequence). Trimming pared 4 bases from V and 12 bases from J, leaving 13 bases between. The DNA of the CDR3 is TGTGCCAGCAGCTCCCAACAGGGAGGGCAGTTCTTC. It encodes CASSSQQGGQFF. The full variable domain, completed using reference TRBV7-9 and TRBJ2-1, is DTGVSQNPRHKITKRGQNVTFRCDPISEHNRLYWYRQTLGQGPEFLTYFQNEAQLEKSRLLSDRFSAERPKGSFSTLEIQRTEQGDSAMYLCASSSQQGGQFFGPGTRLTVL.

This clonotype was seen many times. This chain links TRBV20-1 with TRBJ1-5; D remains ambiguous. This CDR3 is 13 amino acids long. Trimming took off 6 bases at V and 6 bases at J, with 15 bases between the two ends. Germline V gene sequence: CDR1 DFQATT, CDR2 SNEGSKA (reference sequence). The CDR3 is CSAVGRSSQPQHF. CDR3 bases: TGCAGTGCCGTCGGGCGTTCGAGTCAGCCCCAGCATTTT.

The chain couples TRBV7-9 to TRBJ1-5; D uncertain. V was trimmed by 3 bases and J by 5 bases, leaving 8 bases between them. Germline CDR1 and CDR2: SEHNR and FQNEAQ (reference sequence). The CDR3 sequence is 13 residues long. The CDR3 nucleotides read TGTGCCAGCAGCTTTATGTCGGATCAGCCCCAGCATTTT. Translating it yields CASSFMSDQPQHF.

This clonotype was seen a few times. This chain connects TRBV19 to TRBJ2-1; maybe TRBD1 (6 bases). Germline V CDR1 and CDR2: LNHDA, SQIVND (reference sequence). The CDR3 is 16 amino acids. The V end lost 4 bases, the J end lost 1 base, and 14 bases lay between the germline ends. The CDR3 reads CASSNPGGESYNEQFF. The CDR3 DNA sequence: TGTGCCAGTAGTAACCCTGGGGGCGAATCCTACAATGAGCAGTTCTTC.

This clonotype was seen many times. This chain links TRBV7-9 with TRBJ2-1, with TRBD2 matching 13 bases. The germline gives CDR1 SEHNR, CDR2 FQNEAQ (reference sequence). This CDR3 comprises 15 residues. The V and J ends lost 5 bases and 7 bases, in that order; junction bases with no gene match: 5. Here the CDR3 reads CASSPTSGGPNEQFF. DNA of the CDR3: TGTGCCAGCAGCCCGACTAGCGGGGGGCCGAATGAGCAGTTCTTC.

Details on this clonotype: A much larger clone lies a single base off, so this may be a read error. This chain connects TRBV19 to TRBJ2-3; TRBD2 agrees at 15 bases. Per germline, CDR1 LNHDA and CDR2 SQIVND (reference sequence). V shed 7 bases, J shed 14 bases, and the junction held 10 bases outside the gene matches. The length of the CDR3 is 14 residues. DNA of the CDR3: TGTGCCAGTACGGGACTAGCGGGGGGCTACATGCTGTATTTT. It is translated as CASTGLAGGYMLYF. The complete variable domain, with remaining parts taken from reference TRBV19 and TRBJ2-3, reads DGGITQSPKYLFRKEGQNVTLSCEQNLNHDAMYWYRQDPGQGLRLIYYSQIVNDFQKGDIAEGYSVSREKKESFPLTVTSAQKNPTAFYLCASTGLAGGYMLYFGPGTRLTVL.

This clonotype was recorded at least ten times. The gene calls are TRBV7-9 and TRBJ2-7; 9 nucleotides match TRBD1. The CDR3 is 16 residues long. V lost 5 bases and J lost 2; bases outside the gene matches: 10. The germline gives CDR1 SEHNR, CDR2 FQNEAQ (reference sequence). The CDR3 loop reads CASSPFPGQGTYEQYF. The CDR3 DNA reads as TGTGCCAGCAGCCCCTTCCCGGGACAGGGAACCTACGAGCAGTACTTC.

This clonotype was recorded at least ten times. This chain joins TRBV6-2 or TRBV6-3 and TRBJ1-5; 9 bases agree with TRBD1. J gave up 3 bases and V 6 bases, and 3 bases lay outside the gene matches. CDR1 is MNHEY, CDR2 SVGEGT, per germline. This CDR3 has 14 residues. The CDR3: CASRGTGNNQPQHF. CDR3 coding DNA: TGTGCCAGCAGAGGGACAGGGAACAATCAGCCCCAGCATTTT.

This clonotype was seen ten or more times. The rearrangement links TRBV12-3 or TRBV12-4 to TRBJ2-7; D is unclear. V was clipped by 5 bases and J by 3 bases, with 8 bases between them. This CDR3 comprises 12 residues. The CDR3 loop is CASSGRGYEQYF. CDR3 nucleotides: TGTGCCAGCAGTGGTCGTGGCTACGAGCAGTACTTC.

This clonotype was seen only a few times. The CDR3 sequence is CASSFYGLAGVGGELFF. The CDR3 coding sequence is TGTGCCAGCAGCTTTTACGGACTAGCGGGAGTCGGCGGGGAGCTGTTTTTT. This rearrangement joins TRBV5-8 to TRBJ2-2; 13 nucleotides agree with TRBD2. The CDR3 sequence is 17 residues long. Germline lookup yields CDR1 SGHTS and CDR2 YDEGEE. Trimming removed 2 bases from V and 7 bases from J; junction bases left unmatched: 8. The whole variable domain, remainder taken from reference TRBV5-8 and TRBJ2-2, is EAGVTQSPTHLIKTRGQQATLRCSPISGHTSVYWYQQALGLGLQFLLWYDEGEERNRGNFPPRFSGRQFPNYSSELNVNALELEDSALYLCASSFYGLAGVGGELFFGEGSRLTVL.

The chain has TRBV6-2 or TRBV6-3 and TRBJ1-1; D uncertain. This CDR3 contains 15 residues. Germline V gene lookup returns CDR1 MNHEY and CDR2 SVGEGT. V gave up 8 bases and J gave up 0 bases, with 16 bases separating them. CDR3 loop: CASGRDWVMNTEAFF. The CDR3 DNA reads TGTGCCAGCGGAAGAGATTGGGTTATGAACACTGAAGCTTTCTTT.

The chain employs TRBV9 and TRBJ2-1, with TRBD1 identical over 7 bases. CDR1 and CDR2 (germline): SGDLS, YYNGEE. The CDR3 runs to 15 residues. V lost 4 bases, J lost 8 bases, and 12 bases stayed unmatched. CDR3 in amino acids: CASSTRYRGVDEQFF. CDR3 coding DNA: TGTGCCAGCAGCACACGGTACAGGGGTGTCGATGAGCAGTTCTTC.

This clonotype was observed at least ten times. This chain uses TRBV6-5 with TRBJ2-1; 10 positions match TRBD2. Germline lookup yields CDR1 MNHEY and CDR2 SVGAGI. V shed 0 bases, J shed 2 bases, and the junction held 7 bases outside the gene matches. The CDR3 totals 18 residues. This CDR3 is CASSYSSSGGRAYNEQFF. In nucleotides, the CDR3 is TGTGCCAGCAGTTACTCAAGTAGCGGGGGGCGCGCCTACAATGAGCAGTTCTTC.

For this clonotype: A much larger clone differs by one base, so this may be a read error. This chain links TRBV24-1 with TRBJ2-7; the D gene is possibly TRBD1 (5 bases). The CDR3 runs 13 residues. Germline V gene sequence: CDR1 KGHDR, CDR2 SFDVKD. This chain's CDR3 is CATSGQSGLEQCF. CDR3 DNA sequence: TGTGCCACCAGTGGACAGTCCGGTCTCGAGCAGTGCTTC.

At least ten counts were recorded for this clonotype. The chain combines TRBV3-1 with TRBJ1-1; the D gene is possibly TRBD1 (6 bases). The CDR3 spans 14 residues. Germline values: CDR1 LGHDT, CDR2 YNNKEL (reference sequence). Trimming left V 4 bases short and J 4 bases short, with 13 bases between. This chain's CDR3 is CASSRKGGGTEAFF. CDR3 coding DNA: TGTGCCAGCAGCCGAAAAGGGGGAGGCACTGAAGCTTTCTTT.

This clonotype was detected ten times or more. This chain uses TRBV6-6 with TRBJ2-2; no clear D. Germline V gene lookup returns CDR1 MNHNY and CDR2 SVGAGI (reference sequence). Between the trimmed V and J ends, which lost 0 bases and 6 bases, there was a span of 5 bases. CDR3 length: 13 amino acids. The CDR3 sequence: CASSYSTPGELFF. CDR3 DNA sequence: TGTGCCAGCAGTTACTCGACCCCCGGGGAGCTGTTTTTT.

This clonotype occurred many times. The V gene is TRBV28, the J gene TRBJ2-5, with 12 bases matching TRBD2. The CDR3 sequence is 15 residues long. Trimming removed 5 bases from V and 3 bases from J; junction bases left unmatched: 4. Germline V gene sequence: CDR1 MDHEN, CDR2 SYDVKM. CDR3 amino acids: CASSPRLAGEETQYF. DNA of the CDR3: TGTGCCAGCAGTCCTCGACTAGCGGGAGAAGAGACCCAGTACTTC. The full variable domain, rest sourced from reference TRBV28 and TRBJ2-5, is DVKVTQSSRYLVKRTGEKVFLECVQDMDHENMFWYRQDPGLGLRLIYFSYDVKMKEKGDIPEGYSVSREKKERFSLILESASTNQTSMYLCASSPRLAGEETQYFGPGTRLLVL.

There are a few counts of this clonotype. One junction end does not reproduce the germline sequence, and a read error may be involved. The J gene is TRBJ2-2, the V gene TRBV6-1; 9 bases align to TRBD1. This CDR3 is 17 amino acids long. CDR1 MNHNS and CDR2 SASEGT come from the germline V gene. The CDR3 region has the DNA TGTGCCAGCAGTCGAAGAACAGGGGGCGCGAACACCGGGGAGCTGTCTTTT. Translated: CASSRRTGGANTGELSF.

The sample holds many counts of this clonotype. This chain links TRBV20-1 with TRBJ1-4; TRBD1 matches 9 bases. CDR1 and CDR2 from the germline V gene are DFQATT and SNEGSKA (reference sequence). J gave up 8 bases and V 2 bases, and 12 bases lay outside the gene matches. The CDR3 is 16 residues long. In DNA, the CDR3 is TGCAGTGCTAGATCAACCCCGGGACAGGGAGGAGAAAAACTGTTTTTT. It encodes CSARSTPGQGGEKLFF.

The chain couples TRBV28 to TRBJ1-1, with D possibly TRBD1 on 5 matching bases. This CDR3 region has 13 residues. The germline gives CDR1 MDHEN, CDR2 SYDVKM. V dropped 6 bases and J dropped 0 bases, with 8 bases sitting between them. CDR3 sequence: CASRGTLNTEAFF. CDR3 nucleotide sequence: TGTGCCAGCAGGGGGACGTTGAACACTGAAGCTTTCTTT. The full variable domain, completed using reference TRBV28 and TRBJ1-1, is DVKVTQSSRYLVKRTGEKVFLECVQDMDHENMFWYRQDPGLGLRLIYFSYDVKMKEKGDIPEGYSVSREKKERFSLILESASTNQTSMYLCASRGTLNTEAFFGQGTRLTVV.

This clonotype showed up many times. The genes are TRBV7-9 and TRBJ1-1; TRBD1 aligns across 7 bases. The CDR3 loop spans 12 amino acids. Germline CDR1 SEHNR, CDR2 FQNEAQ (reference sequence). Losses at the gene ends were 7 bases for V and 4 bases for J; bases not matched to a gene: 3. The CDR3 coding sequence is TGTGCCAGCATCTCAGGGGGCACTGAAGCTTTCTTT. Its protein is CASISGGTEAFF.

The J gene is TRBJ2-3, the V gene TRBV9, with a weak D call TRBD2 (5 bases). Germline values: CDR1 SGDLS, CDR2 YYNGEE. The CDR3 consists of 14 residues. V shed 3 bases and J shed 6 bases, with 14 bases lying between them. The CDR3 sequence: CASSGRTGPDTQYF. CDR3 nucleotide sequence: TGTGCCAGCAGCGGACGGACTGGGCCGGATACGCAGTATTTT. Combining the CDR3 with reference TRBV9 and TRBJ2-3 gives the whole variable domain DSGVTQTPKHLITATGQRVTLRCSPRSGDLSVYWYQQSLDQGLQFLIQYYNGEERAKGNILERFSAQQFPDLHSELNLSSLELGDSALYFCASSGRTGPDTQYFGPGTRLTVL.

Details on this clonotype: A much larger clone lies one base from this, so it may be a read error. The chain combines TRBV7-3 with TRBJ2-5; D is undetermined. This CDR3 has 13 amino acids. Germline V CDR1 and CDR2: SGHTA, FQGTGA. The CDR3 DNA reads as TGTGCCAGCCGGGCACCCTTTCAAGAGACCCAGTGCTTC. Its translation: CASRAPFQETQCF.

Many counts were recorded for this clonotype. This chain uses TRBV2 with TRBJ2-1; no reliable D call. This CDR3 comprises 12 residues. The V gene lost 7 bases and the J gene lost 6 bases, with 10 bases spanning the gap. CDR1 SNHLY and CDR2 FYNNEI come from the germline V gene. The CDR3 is CASTDISNEQFF. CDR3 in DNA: TGTGCCAGCACCGACATCAGCAATGAGCAGTTCTTC.

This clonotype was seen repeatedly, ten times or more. The CDR3, as DNA: TGTGCCAGCAGCCAGGGGGACTATGGCTACACCTTC. It specifies CASSQGDYGYTF. This sequence joins TRBV12-3 or TRBV12-4 and TRBJ1-2; 7 nucleotides agree with TRBD1. After removal of 6 bases from V and 3 bases from J, the junction contained 1 base not matched to a gene. This CDR3 has 12 amino acids.